This T cell receptor beta chain was recovered during a study of cytomegalovirus exposure and HLA in healthy donors (dated by TCRdb to about 2017). Looking at the study overall: An earlier analysis of some 620 of the donors reported 276 Gb of sequence data and 117 million unique TCR beta sequences obtained from approximately 180 million T cells. Roughly 300 gigabases of sequencing data and some 85 million unique TCR sequences were included in an early release covering about 700 HLA-typed donors. Of the 300 to 450 genotyped donors, 65% to 90% were placed in the genetic ancestry cluster associated with self-reported Caucasian donors. The aim of the study was to test whether cataloging public T cell receptors could identify signatures of past pathogen exposure. The study profiled the T cell repertoires of 500 to 800 subjects by immunosequencing and related them to cytomegalovirus serostatus. A separate validation cohort of roughly 120 different subjects was used in addition to the approximately 640-subject first cohort. To predict cytomegalovirus infection status, the study combined high-throughput TCR immunosequencing, statistical association of individual TCRs with disease status, and machine learning. A later analysis re-examined previously published TCR beta repertoires from more than 550 donors and added high-resolution HLA genotyping to investigate patterns of TCR occurrence. Rather than using new phenotypic data, the later analysis identified candidate immune exposures from TCR beta sequences and from how often those sequences occurred across donors. To decide whether each TCR beta V gene segment behaved as functional or pseudogenic, an earlier analysis of some 600 of the donors relied on high-throughput TCR beta sequencing. Donor age, sex, ethnicity and CMV serostatus were compiled together with the repertoire data. A later genetic analysis took genome-wide SNP genotypes for about three fifths of the roughly 670 donors and used that subset as a discovery cohort. Every repertoire in the discovery cohort had been generated on one and the same sequencing platform. Class I and class II HLA loci were covered by the typing at four-digit resolution. The number of donors typed differed by locus, with roughly 620-640 for A, B, C, DRB1 and DQB1, approximately 500 for DQA1, nearly 610 for DPA1, and over 400 for DPB1. Several DR-DQ haplotypes were handled as single units for association and clustering, since linkage in the cohort was strong. Among 398 genotyped donors of the cohort, an average of approximately 240,000 unique TCR beta nucleotide sequences were sequenced per donor, about a sixth of them non-productive.

What the work shows at the level of the full study, not this receptor alone: Compared with equally common non-associated chains, HLA-associated TCR beta chains in a later analysis were more clonally expanded and had lower generation probabilities. The study gave a list of under 200 TCR beta chains associated with cytomegalovirus. A later genetic analysis reported fewer N-insertions in productive TCRs among donors in an Asian-associated ancestry cluster than the roughly 620-donor mean. Most TCR sequences were seen in very few donors, while some public TCRs were found in many individuals. The sequencing pipeline was judged likely to have produced a cluster of highly shared sequence variants as a technical artifact. Correlated functional status among segregating V segments might be attributable to linkage disequilibrium, but an unknown experimental factor could not be ruled out. In an earlier analysis of roughly 560 of the donors, most TCR beta V segments were observed in productive rearrangements about 87% or about 30% of the time, broadly matching IMGT annotations. HLA typing was unavailable for some donors at each locus, so association tests used only the typed subset. The cohort was sequenced for TCR beta chains only, and without alpha or paired-chain data the features that could be detected were limited. A later analysis found that TCR association rates varied across HLA loci, with DRB1 alleles showing the most associated TCRs and HLA-C alleles the fewest. Presence/absence analyses assumed roughly uniform sequencing depth across donors, an assumption that may not hold. Some IMGT-functional V segments, including TRBV6-2 and TRBV6-3, could not be told apart with the 87-base-pair reads, so those segments were excluded. The classifier was reported to diagnose cytomegalovirus status with high specificity and sensitivity in both the original and validation cohorts. When HLA alleles, especially DR and DQ, strongly co-occurred, attributing TCR associations to individual alleles was difficult. According to the authors, the approach could potentially be generalized to other disease states and immunological phenotypes. The earlier analysis of around 600 of the donors excluded approximately 17 rarely observed V segments, including chromosome 9 orphons, because counts were too low. A further reported finding was that TCR beta sequences accurately predicted the HLA-A and HLA-B alleles for most subjects in the first cohort. Immune exposure information for the cohort was limited to CMV serostatus. In a later genetic analysis, a missense DCLRE1C variant was associated with V-gene and J-gene trimming of TCR beta chains, and the association was replicated in an independent cohort. Specific HLA alleles were associated with some 15,000 TCR beta sequences at a false discovery rate of 0.05 in a later analysis. A few of the identified cytomegalovirus-associated TCR beta chains were confirmed in vitro to be specific for cytomegalovirus antigens. According to a later analysis, parvovirus B19, influenza, CMV and Epstein-Barr virus appeared linked to several top co-occurrence clusters. Most CMV-associated TCR beta chains appeared to be HLA-restricted in a later analysis, and the HLA associations seemed to be driven largely by CMV exposure.

The library was produced with the immunoSEQ multiplex PCR assay. The multiplex PCR relied on a mix of 60 forward primers for TCR Vbeta segments and 13 reverse primers for TCR Jbeta segments. A multiplex PCR assay on genomic DNA amplified the CDR3 region of rearranged TCR beta genes. On the Illumina HiSeq System, the amplified TCR beta libraries were sequenced as 87-base-pair reads. The original pipeline was this. A later analysis counted around 72 million unique TCR beta chains across the 666 repertoires, and around 12 million of these chains were shared by at least two donors. Raw reads were error-corrected and collapsed into unique sequences by a nearest-neighbor algorithm in which closely related sequences were merged to remove PCR and sequencing errors. CDR3 sequences were aligned to IMGT reference sequences to assign V, D and J gene segments. For a sequence to be retained, at least a six-nucleotide match to both a V gene segment and a J gene segment was required. Rearrangements were classified as productive when the CDR3 lacked stop codons and remained in frame with V and J, and all other rearrangements were classified as non-productive. CDR3 was defined according to IMGT convention as the region running from the second conserved V-encoded cysteine to the conserved J-encoded phenylalanine. The earlier analysis of 500 to 600 of the donors excluded sequences that lacked an unambiguous match to a single V gene segment. An earlier analysis of 450 to 650 of the donors called V segments functional above 56.7% productive rearrangements and segregating when the between-donor standard deviation exceeded 5%. To diagnose cytomegalovirus status from the catalog of TCR beta chain sequences, a statistical classification framework was built. In a later analysis, TCR nucleotide sequences were compared against IMGT/GENE-DB human TR gene sequences so that V and J genes could be assigned. Using the TCRdist pipeline, a later analysis assigned CDR3 sequences along with most-parsimonious VDJ recombination scenarios. In a later analysis, every TCR beta chain was defined by the combination of its CDR3 amino acid sequence and its V-gene family, and reads without a unique V-gene family were dropped. In a later analysis, nearly 600 highly shared, low-generation-probability nucleotide sequences were removed to address suspected cross-contamination and a sequencing artifact. In a later analysis, a clonal expansion index for each public chain was calculated from normalized within-repertoire ranks of inferred template counts. Generation probabilities in a later analysis came from a VDJ recombination model fitted to out-of-frame rearrangements, and those results were checked against IGoR. In a later analysis, TCR-TCR, TCR-HLA and TCR-CMV co-occurrence was scored with hypergeometric tests, and a repertoire-size bias correction was applied to TCR pairs. A later analysis estimated false discovery rates by permuting HLA or CMV assignments 20 times. In a later analysis, co-occurring TCRs were grouped with DBSCAN, and TCRdist sequence similarity was added when clustering was performed within HLA-allele-positive subsets. Co-occurrence clustering excluded repertoires with fewer than 30,000 or more than 120,000 public chains, plus five with anomalous nucleotide sharing. This immuneACCESS table, as held by TCRdb, lists in-frame sequences with V and J called but not all clones. Of the missing ones, under half trace to an unresolved V gene in checked studies; the others have no known cause. For V, J and clone size, that table is used; D and trimming come from the DNA. The sample includes some 150,000 clones, with more than 70% observed a single time. Approximately 2.5% of the sample comes from the top ten.

This clone has only one observation. Its antigen is unknown. Qualities for individual bases were not recorded, and no much larger clone is one base off. The cohort comprised 550 to 700 healthy bone marrow donors. At the time of sampling, every cohort member was nominally healthy, though immune exposures that went unrecorded were likely present. The donor tested CMV seronegative and was one of the 352 seronegative cohort members. Each donor provided a peripheral blood sample, and peripheral blood mononuclear cells were used for TCR beta sequencing. Genomic DNA extraction from the blood cell samples was performed with the Qiagen DNeasy Blood Extraction Kit. The CDR3, cysteine through phenylalanine, is 16 amino acids long. Just the 48-base CDR3 DNA is kept, in frame starting at base 1. CDR1 and CDR2 were assigned from the germline V gene as SNHLY and FYNNEI. Here V drops 5 bases and J drops 1 base, and the junction holds 5 bases not matched to any gene.

The chain uses TRBV2 and TRBJ1-3; 10 central bases correspond to TRBD1. Sequenced material: PBMCs. This clonotype was sampled from a man between 45 and 60 years old in good health and CMV-seronegative. CDR3 protein: CASSRDRGYSGNTIYF. The nucleotides read TGTGCCAGCAGTAGGGACAGGGGATATTCTGGAAACACCATATATTTT. The full variable domain, with segments outside the CDR3 supplied by the reference TRBV2 and TRBJ1-3 proteins, appears as EPEVTQTPSHQVTQMGQEVILRCVPISNHLYFYWYRQILGQKVEFLVSFYNNEISEKSEIFDDQFSVERPDGSNFTLKIRSTKLEDSAMYFCASSRDRGYSGNTIYFGEGSWLTVV.